Shown below are 17 T cell receptor beta chains from a single sample sequenced in a study of shared T cell receptors in the human thymus (dated by TCRdb to 2020 to 2022). The protocol used for the library was the immunoSEQ multiplex PCR assay. Drawn from immuneACCESS, this table holds only the in-frame rearrangements with V and J called that TCRdb kept. Clones are partly lost; checked studies trace under half to an unresolved V gene and leave the rest unexplained. In all, the sample holds about 660,000 clones, and over 75% of those were seen once. 0.0095% to 0.011% of the sample is held by the ten biggest clonotypes. The same specimen was also included in a second study, on human thymus T cells.

The sequencing sample was made of thymocytes. These receptor sequences come from a boy in the first two years of life with a congenital heart defect. Donor details come from another sample of the same person, matched by shared clones.

The CDR3 DNA is TGTGCCAGCAGCTTAGTCCAGCGGGGTGAAGAAAACATTCAGTACTTC. Translation: CASSLVQRGEENIQYF. This chain connects TRBV7-2 to TRBJ2-4, with 7 bases lining up with TRBD2. In germline, CDR1 is SGHTA, CDR2 FQGNSA. The ends lost 1 base at V and 5 bases at J; junction bases unmatched: 8. There are 16 residues in the CDR3.

The rearrangement links TRBV6-5 to TRBJ2-7, with TRBD1 identical over 10 bases. CDR1 is MNHEY and CDR2 is SVGAGI in the germline V gene. This CDR3 has 14 residues. J lost 3 bases, V lost 3 bases, and 2 bases had no gene match. CDR3 DNA: TGTGCCAGCAGTTATGGGGACAGGGGCTACGAGCAGTACTTC. The encoded protein is CASSYGDRGYEQYF.

The chain links TRBV18 to TRBJ2-5, with 7 positions matching TRBD1. Germline trimming cut 10 bases from V and 3 bases from J; bases unmatched to any gene: 11. Looked up from germline, CDR1 is KGHSH and CDR2 is LQKENI. This CDR3 has 14 amino acids. The CDR3 is CATTGQGEEETQYF. CDR3 in DNA: TGTGCCACAACCGGGCAGGGGGAAGAAGAGACCCAGTACTTC.

This chain connects TRBV29-1 to TRBJ2-5, with 7 bases aligning to TRBD1. The CDR3 runs 14 residues. Germline values: CDR1 SQVTM, CDR2 ANQGSEA. Trimming at V came to 6 bases and at J to 4 bases, leaving 11 bases not matched to a gene. DNA of the CDR3: TGCAGCGTCGGGGACAGACTCCTGGGAGAGACCCAGTACTTC. Protein sequence: CSVGDRLLGETQYF.

The chain has TRBV6-5 and TRBJ2-7, with 8 bases lining up with TRBD1. The CDR3 extends over 16 amino acids. From germline, CDR1 is MNHEY and CDR2 SVGAGI. With 2 bases clipped from V and 2 bases from J, the junction kept 8 bases outside the gene matches. The CDR3 nucleotides read TGTGCCAGCAGTTACGGAGGACAGGGATTCCCCTACGAGCAGTACTTC. The encoded protein is CASSYGGQGFPYEQYF.

The chain couples TRBV10-1 to TRBJ2-3; 12 bases agree with TRBD2. The V segment lost 7 bases and the J segment 2 bases; nucleotides outside the gene matches: 7. Germline CDR1 is WNHNN and CDR2 is SYGVQD (reference sequence). The CDR3 covers 16 residues. CDR3: CASTPGLAGPTDTQYF. CDR3 nucleotide sequence: TGCGCCAGCACCCCCGGACTAGCGGGGCCCACAGATACGCAGTATTTT.

In its sample, this clone was seen a few times. The chain carries TRBV7-2 and TRBJ1-3; D is possibly TRBD1 (6 bases). The CDR3 totals 13 residues. V lost 1 base, J lost 6 bases, and 7 bases lay in between. Per the germline V gene, CDR1 is SGHTA and CDR2 is FQGNSA. CDR3 amino acids: CASSLGGQNTIYF. Written as DNA, the CDR3 is TGTGCCAGCAGCTTAGGGGGGCAAAACACCATATATTTT.

The chain employs TRBV6-5 and TRBJ2-7, with TRBD1 matching 7 bases. CDR1 and CDR2 from the germline V gene are MNHEY and SVGAGI. V lost 5 bases to trimming and J lost 5 bases; unmatched junction nucleotides: 12. CDR3 length equals 15 residues. CDR3 DNA: TGTGCCAGCAGTGCTAAGACAGGGTCCAGGAACGAGCAGTACTTC. It translates to CASSAKTGSRNEQYF.

CDR3: CASSQDRRDLSFYNEQFF. As DNA, the CDR3 is TGCGCCAGCAGCCAAGATAGGCGGGACTTGAGTTTCTACAATGAGCAGTTCTTC. The rearrangement links TRBV4-3 to TRBJ2-1, with a tentative D call TRBD2 (6 bases). V lost 0 bases, J lost 3 bases, and 18 bases lay in between. Per germline, CDR1 LGHNA and CDR2 YSLEER. The CDR3 loop spans 18 amino acids.

The chain employs TRBV15 and TRBJ2-1; TRBD2 might be the D (5 bases). The CDR3 extends over 12 amino acids. The germline V and J ends were trimmed by 6 bases and 9 bases, with 12 bases remaining between them. From germline, CDR1 is LNHNV and CDR2 YYDKDF (reference sequence). The CDR3 DNA sequence: TGTGCCACCAGTGGGAGCGAAGGTGAGCAGTTCTTC. This codes for CATSGSEGEQFF.

The gene calls are TRBV5-6 and TRBJ2-5; 13 bases line up with TRBD2. The CDR3 runs to 15 residues. CDR1 is SGHDT and CDR2 is YYEEEE in the germline V gene. V dropped 5 bases and J dropped 4; count of bases not matched to a gene: 5. Here the CDR3 reads CASRATSGGGETQYF. CDR3 coding DNA: TGTGCCAGCAGAGCCACTAGCGGGGGGGGAGAGACCCAGTACTTC.

The chain couples TRBV7-8 to TRBJ2-2; TRBD1 matches 10 bases. J gave up 6 bases and V 1 base, and 5 bases lay outside the gene matches. The germline V gene has CDR1 SGHVS and CDR2 FQNEAQ. CDR3 size: 16 residues. CDR3 residues: CASSLGQGAKAGELFF. The CDR3, as DNA: TGTGCCAGCAGCTTAGGACAGGGGGCTAAGGCCGGGGAGCTGTTTTTT.

The genes are TRBV4-3 and TRBJ1-2; possible D gene TRBD1, 5 bases. This CDR3 spans 11 amino acids. Trimming cost V 0 bases and J 11 bases, with 7 bases left between them. Per the germline V gene, CDR1 is LGHNA and CDR2 is YSLEER. For the CDR3, the DNA is TGCGCCAGCAGCCAAGAGACAGAGTACACCTTC. It codes for CASSQETEYTF.

The chain recombines TRBV7-9 with TRBJ2-1, with a weak D call TRBD2 (6 bases). This CDR3 comprises 16 residues. Germline CDR1 and CDR2: SEHNR and FQNEAQ (reference sequence). V shed 0 bases and J shed 5 bases, with 14 bases lying between them. The CDR3 is CASSLARAGTDNEQFF. CDR3 in DNA: TGTGCCAGCAGCTTAGCGCGGGCGGGAACCGACAATGAGCAGTTCTTC.

V is TRBV5-6 and J is TRBJ2-7; 7 bases fit TRBD2. Per the germline V gene, CDR1 is SGHDT and CDR2 is YYEEEE. The ends lost 3 bases at V and 6 bases at J; junction bases unmatched: 9. This CDR3 has 14 amino acids. The CDR3 DNA reads as TGTGCCAGCAGCTCCGTTCGCGGGAGAGGCGAGCAGTACTTC. Its translation is CASSSVRGRGEQYF.

V usage is TRBV25-1 and J usage is TRBJ2-1, with 9 positions matching TRBD2. Trimming took 4 bases from V and 10 from J; bases not matched to a gene: 20. The CDR3 is 18 amino acids. Germline values: CDR1 MGHDK, CDR2 SYGVNS. CDR3 sequence (DNA): TGTGCCAGCAGTGCCAAAGGGGGGGCTAGCGGGGACAATTGCGAGCAGTTCTTC. It encodes CASSAKGGASGDNCEQFF.

V and J are TRBV19 and TRBJ1-2; 7 bases align to TRBD1. Germline trimming cut 5 bases from V and 2 bases from J; bases unmatched to any gene: 2. CDR3 size: 13 residues. Germline-derived CDR1 and CDR2 are LNHDA and SQIVND (reference sequence). In DNA form, the CDR3 reads TGTGCCAGTAGTTTACAGGGGAACTATGGCTACACCTTC. It translates to CASSLQGNYGYTF.